This T cell receptor (beta chain) was recorded in a study of OX40 agonist ivuxolimab in advanced cancers. TCRdb's table, derived via immunoSEQ multiplex PCR, lists solely in-frame clones and lacks some. The sample lists 50,000 to 70,000 clones, around 90% seen once, with roughly 0.44% in the top ten. The length of the CDR3 is 13 residues. The V and J ends lost 3 bases and 6 bases, in that order; junction bases with no gene match: 5. CDR1 and CDR2 (germline): GTSNPN, SVGIG (reference sequence). This specimen consisted of CD4+ or CD8+ T cells sorted from blood, obtained in a trial of the OX40 agonist ivuxolimab. The receptor comes from an adult with an advanced solid tumor such as melanoma, head and neck, liver or kidney cancer. The rearrangement joins TRBV30 to TRBJ1-5; 7 bases are shared with TRBD1. Written as DNA, the CDR3 is TGTGCCTGGAGCGGACAGGAACGTCAGCCCCAGCATTTT. Its translation is CAWSGQERQPQHF.